These 20 T cell receptor beta chains originate from one sample sequenced in a study of cytotoxic CD8 clonotypes in ibrutinib-treated CLL (dated by TCRdb to the early 2020s). The method was the immunoSEQ multiplex PCR assay. The source is immuneACCESS, and TCRdb retained only in-frame sequences with V and J called. Part of the clones is not carried over; for the studies checked, unresolved V genes explain less than half of this, and the remainder is unexplained. In all, the sample holds approximately 350,000 clones, and about 64% of those were seen once. In total, the top ten clones hold under 8% of the sample. The sample here was PBMCs, taken after 36 months of ibrutinib treatment. These receptor sequences come from a human donor with chronic lymphocytic leukemia.

This clone came up once. The rearrangement links TRBV6-1 to TRBJ1-1; D possibly corresponds to TRBD1 (5 bases). V lost 1 base and J 6 bases, leaving 9 bases between the germline ends. The CDR3 is made up of 13 amino acids. In germline, CDR1 is MNHNS, CDR2 SASEGT. Here the CDR3 reads CASSEGQRAEAFF. The CDR3 region has the DNA TGTGCCAGCAGTGAAGGACAGCGGGCTGAAGCTTTCTTT.

The CDR3 coding sequence is TGTGCCAGCAGCTTAGGCTGGAGCCAAGAGACCCAGTACTTC. It codes for CASSLGWSQETQYF. This chain joins TRBV7-6 and TRBJ2-5, with D uncertain. This CDR3 region has 14 residues. Germline lookup yields CDR1 SGHVS and CDR2 FNYEAQ. V lost 1 base and J lost 1, with 7 bases in between.

This clone was observed a single time. The chain is built from TRBV5-6 and TRBJ1-5; the D gene is possibly TRBD1 (5 bases). CDR1 is SGHDT and CDR2 is YYEEEE in the germline V gene. The V end lost 7 bases, the J end lost 7 bases, and 21 bases lay between the germline ends. This CDR3 spans 15 amino acids. The CDR3 is CASGRFGGGGQPQHF. Written as DNA, the CDR3 is TGTGCCAGCGGCCGGTTCGGGGGTGGCGGACAGCCCCAGCATTTT. The full variable domain, completed using reference TRBV5-6 and TRBJ1-5, is DAGVTQSPTHLIKTRGQQVTLRCSPKSGHDTVSWYQQALGQGPQFIFQYYEEEERQRGNFPDRFSGHQFPNYSSELNVNALLLGDSALYLCASGRFGGGGQPQHFGDGTRLSIL.

The V gene is TRBV27, the J gene TRBJ2-5; no definite D call. The V end lost 3 bases, the J end lost 4 bases, and 12 bases lay between the germline ends. The CDR3 consists of 14 residues. Germline CDR1 and CDR2: MNHEY and SMNVEV (reference sequence). The CDR3 loop reads CASSLWLGSETQYF. CDR3 coding DNA: TGTGCCAGCAGTTTGTGGCTGGGGTCAGAGACCCAGTACTTC.

This chain uses TRBV6-1 with TRBJ1-3, with TRBD1 matching 8 bases. The trim removed 3 bases at V and 0 bases at J, leaving 1 base unmatched. The CDR3 is made up of 15 amino acids. Germline assignment: CDR1 MNHNS and CDR2 SASEGT. Here the CDR3 reads CASSDTGGSGNTIYF. The CDR3, as DNA: TGTGCCAGCAGTGATACAGGGGGCTCTGGAAACACCATATATTTT.

This clone was seen only a few times. The V gene is TRBV10-3, the J gene TRBJ1-2; D gene ambiguous. CDR3 length: 12 residues. V lost 6 bases and J lost 4, with 9 bases in between. Germline CDR1 ENHRY, CDR2 SYGVKD. CDR3 protein: CAIREPVYGYTF. In DNA form, the CDR3 reads TGTGCCATCAGGGAGCCAGTCTATGGCTACACCTTC.

This clone was seen only a few times. The chain combines TRBV14 with TRBJ2-5; D is perhaps TRBD1 (5 bases). V was cut by 0 bases and J by 5 bases, with 13 bases left in between. CDR1 is SGHDN, CDR2 FVKESK, per germline. The CDR3 length is 15 residues. In DNA, the CDR3 is TGTGCCAGCAGCCAAGAGTATGGGGCTGGGGAGACCCAGTACTTC. Protein product: CASSQEYGAGETQYF.

V and J are TRBV10-3 and TRBJ2-7; TRBD1 matches 7 bases. The CDR3 extends over 15 amino acids. The V gene's germline CDR1 is ENHRY and CDR2 SYGVKD. Germline trimming cut 5 bases from V and 3 bases from J; bases unmatched to any gene: 10. Here the CDR3 reads CAISPDRVVGYEQYF. In DNA, the CDR3 is TGTGCCATCAGTCCCGACAGGGTAGTTGGCTACGAGCAGTACTTC.

The V and J genes are TRBV18 and TRBJ2-2; D perhaps matches TRBD2 (5 bases). V was clipped by 3 bases and J by 4 bases, with 15 bases between them. The V gene's germline CDR1 is KGHSH and CDR2 LQKENI. The CDR3 contains 16 residues. CDR3 nucleotides: TGTGCCAGCTCACCCCTAAGGAGCGGACGCACCGGGGAGCTGTTTTTT. Its translation: CASSPLRSGRTGELFF.

This chain joins TRBV5-1 and TRBJ2-2; D possibly uses TRBD1 or TRBD2 (6 bases each). CDR1 SGHRS and CDR2 YFSETQ come from the germline V gene. V was pared by 1 base and J by 9 bases, with 13 bases between. CDR3 length: 14 amino acids. Written as DNA, the CDR3 is TGCGCCAGCAGCTTGACTGGGGGGCCCCGGGAGCTGTTTTTT. Encoded protein: CASSLTGGPRELFF.

This clone was picked up a small number of times. The chain carries TRBV7-6 and TRBJ2-5; D is uncertain. This CDR3 is 13 amino acids long. Germline V gene lookup returns CDR1 SGHVS and CDR2 FNYEAQ. The V and J ends lost 1 base and 2 bases respectively, with 5 bases between them. The CDR3 sequence is CASSLGRQETQYF. In nucleotides, the CDR3 is TGTGCCAGCAGCTTAGGGCGTCAAGAGACCCAGTACTTC.

This clone has only a few counts. The chain has TRBV5-1 and TRBJ2-1, with 8 bases lining up with TRBD2. Germline loops: CDR1 SGHRS, CDR2 YFSETQ. With 1 base clipped from V and 3 bases from J, the junction kept 12 bases outside the gene matches. The CDR3 spans 18 residues. CDR3 bases: TGCGCCAGCAGCTTGAGTCCCCTAGCGGGCCTTAGCTACAATGAGCAGTTCTTC. Encoded protein: CASSLSPLAGLSYNEQFF.

The sample holds one count of this clone. The V gene is TRBV10-1, the J gene TRBJ1-1; no firm D call. This CDR3 has 13 residues. V lost 2 bases, J lost 5 bases, and 9 bases lay in between. Germline CDR1 WNHNN, CDR2 SYGVQD (reference sequence). The DNA for the CDR3 is TGCGCCAGCAGTGAGGCTGCGGGAACTGAAGCTTTCTTT. This translates into CASSEAAGTEAFF.

This chain joins TRBV28 and TRBJ2-7; D is unresolved. The germline V gene encodes CDR1 MDHEN and CDR2 SYDVKM. The CDR3 spans 12 residues. V lost 5 bases and J lost 4, with 9 bases in between. CDR3 amino acids: CASSESGYEQYF. The CDR3 DNA is TGTGCCAGCAGTGAATCGGGTTACGAGCAGTACTTC.

The chain is built from TRBV28 and TRBJ1-2; TRBD1 agrees at 7 bases. The germline gives CDR1 MDHEN, CDR2 SYDVKM. Trimming at V came to 6 bases and at J to 1 base, leaving 5 bases not matched to a gene. This CDR3 region has 14 residues. The CDR3 region has the DNA TGTGCCAGCAGCTGGACAGGATATAACTATGGCTACACCTTC. It translates to CASSWTGYNYGYTF.

The chain carries TRBV27 and TRBJ2-7; 7 bases are a match to TRBD1. J gave up 4 bases and V 5 bases, and 11 bases lay outside the gene matches. The CDR3 consists of 15 residues. The germline CDR1 and CDR2 sequences are MNHEY and SMNVEV (reference sequence). The CDR3 here is CASSTRQGFGYEQYF. The CDR3 DNA follows: TGTGCCAGCAGTACGAGACAGGGCTTCGGGTACGAGCAGTACTTC.

This clone occurred a few times. The chain has TRBV29-1 and TRBJ2-2; D remains unclear. The CDR3 extends over 14 amino acids. Looked up from germline, CDR1 is SQVTM and CDR2 is ANQGSEA. V dropped 3 bases and J dropped 1 base, with 9 bases sitting between them. The CDR3 nucleotides read TGCAGCGTTGAGGGCATGATGAACACCGGGGAGCTGTTTTTT. Translating it yields CSVEGMMNTGELFF.

The chain uses TRBV28 and TRBJ2-3, with TRBD1 as a possible D gene (6 bases). Germline CDR1 MDHEN, CDR2 SYDVKM. This CDR3 is built from 13 residues. The V gene lost 7 bases and the J gene lost 5 bases, with 13 bases spanning the gap. Here the CDR3 reads CASTERGIDTQYF. CDR3 DNA sequence: TGTGCCAGCACGGAGAGGGGGATAGATACGCAGTATTTT. Drawing the rest from reference TRBV28 and TRBJ2-3, the complete variable domain is DVKVTQSSRYLVKRTGEKVFLECVQDMDHENMFWYRQDPGLGLRLIYFSYDVKMKEKGDIPEGYSVSREKKERFSLILESASTNQTSMYLCASTERGIDTQYFGPGTRLTVL.

The chain has TRBV5-1 and TRBJ2-3; no definite D call. The germline V gene has CDR1 SGHRS and CDR2 YFSETQ. Between the trimmed V and J ends, which lost 4 bases and 2 bases, there was a span of 11 bases. CDR3 size: 14 residues. CDR3 coding DNA: TGCGCCAGCAGCCCTCAACTATTCACAGATACGCAGTATTTT. Translated, it gives CASSPQLFTDTQYF.

The chain uses TRBV7-3 and TRBJ1-1, with TRBD1 as a possible D gene (5 bases). There are 13 residues in the CDR3. Germline V gene lookup returns CDR1 SGHTA and CDR2 FQGTGA. V was shortened by 1 base and J by 7 bases, with 10 bases between the two germline ends. CDR3 sequence: CASSLSQGVEAFF. The CDR3 DNA sequence: TGTGCCAGCAGCTTAAGCCAGGGCGTTGAAGCTTTCTTT.